This T cell receptor beta chain came from a study of T cell responses to AZD1222 COVID-19 vaccine. The method was immunoSEQ multiplex PCR; TCRdb's version includes in-frame clones alone and lacks a portion of them. This table holds some 170,000 clones, 75% to 90% found once. The V gene end was trimmed by 6 bases and the J gene end by 1 base; junction bases not matched to a gene: 2. Germline V gene lookup returns CDR1 SQVTM and CDR2 ANQGSEA. This CDR3 is built from 12 residues. To note about this clone: Its antigen is not known.

Whole-study results and caveats: Recipients of AZD1222 seropositive at baseline numbered only 6 or 7. No day 14 peak samples; only post-peak repertoires were characterized. Close to half of all spike-specific TCRs reportedly target regions of the variants that are unmutated. Donors were largely white British and mainly female; clonal diversity was possibly underestimated.

The chain employs TRBV29-1 and TRBJ2-5; 7 nucleotides match TRBD2. The source is an adult who received the MenACWY meningococcal vaccine as a control. The sequencing here drew on peripheral blood, taken 28 days after the second dose of the MenACWY control vaccine. CDR3 sequence reads: CSVREVQETQYF. The DNA of the CDR3 is TGCAGCGTCCGGGAGGTCCAAGAGACCCAGTACTTC.